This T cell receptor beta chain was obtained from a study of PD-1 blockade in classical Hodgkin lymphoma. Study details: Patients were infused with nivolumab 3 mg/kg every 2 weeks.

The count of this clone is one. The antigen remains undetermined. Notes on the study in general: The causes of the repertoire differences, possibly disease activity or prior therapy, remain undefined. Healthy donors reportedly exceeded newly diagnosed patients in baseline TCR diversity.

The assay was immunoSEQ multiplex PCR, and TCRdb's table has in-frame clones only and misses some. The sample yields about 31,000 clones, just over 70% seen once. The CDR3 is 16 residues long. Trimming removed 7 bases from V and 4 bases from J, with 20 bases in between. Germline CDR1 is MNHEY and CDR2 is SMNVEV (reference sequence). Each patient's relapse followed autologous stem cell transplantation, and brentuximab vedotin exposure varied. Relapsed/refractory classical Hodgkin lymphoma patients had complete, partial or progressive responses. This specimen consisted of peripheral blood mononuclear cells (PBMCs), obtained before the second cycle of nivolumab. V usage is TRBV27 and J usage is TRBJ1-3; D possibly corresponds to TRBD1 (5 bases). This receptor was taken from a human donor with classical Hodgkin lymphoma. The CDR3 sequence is CASNLSRGPGGNTIYF. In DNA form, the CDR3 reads TGTGCCAGCAATCTCTCGAGGGGCCCAGGCGGAAACACCATATATTTT.